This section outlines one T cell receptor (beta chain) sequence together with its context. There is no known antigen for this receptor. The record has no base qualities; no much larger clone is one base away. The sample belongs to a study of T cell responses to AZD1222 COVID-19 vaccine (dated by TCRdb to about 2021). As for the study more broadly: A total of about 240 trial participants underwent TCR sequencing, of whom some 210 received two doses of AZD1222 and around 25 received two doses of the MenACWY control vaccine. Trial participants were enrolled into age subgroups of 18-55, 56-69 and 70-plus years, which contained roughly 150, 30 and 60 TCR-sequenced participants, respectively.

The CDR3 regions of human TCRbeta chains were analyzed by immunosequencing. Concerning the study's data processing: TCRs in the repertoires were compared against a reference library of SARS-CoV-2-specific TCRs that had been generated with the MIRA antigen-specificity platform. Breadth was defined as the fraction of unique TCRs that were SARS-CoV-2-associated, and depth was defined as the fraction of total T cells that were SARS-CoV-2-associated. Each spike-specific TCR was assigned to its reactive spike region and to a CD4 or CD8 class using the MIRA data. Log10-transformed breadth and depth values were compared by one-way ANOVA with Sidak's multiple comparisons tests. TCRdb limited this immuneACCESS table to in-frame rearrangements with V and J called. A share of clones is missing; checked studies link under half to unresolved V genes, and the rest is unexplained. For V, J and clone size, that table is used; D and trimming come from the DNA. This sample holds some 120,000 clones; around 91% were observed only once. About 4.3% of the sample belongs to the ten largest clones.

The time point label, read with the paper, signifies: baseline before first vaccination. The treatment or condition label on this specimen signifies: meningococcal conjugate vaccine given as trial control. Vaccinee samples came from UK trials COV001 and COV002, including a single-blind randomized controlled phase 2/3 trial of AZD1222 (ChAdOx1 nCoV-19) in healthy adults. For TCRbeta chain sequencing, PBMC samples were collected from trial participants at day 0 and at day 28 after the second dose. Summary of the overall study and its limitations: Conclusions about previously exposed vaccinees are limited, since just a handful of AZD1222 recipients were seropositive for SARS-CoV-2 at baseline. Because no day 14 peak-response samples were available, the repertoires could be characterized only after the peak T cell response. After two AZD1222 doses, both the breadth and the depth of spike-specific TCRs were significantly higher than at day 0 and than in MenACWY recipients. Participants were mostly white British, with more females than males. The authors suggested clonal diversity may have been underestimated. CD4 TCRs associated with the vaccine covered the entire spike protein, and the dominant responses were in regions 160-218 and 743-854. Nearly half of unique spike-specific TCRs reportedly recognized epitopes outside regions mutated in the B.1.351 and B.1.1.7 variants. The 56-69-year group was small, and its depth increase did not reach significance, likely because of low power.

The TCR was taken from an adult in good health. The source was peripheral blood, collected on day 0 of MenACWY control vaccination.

The CDR3 here reads CASSPWDRGQETQYF. The bases are TGTGCCAGCAGCCCCTGGGACAGAGGACAAGAGACCCAGTACTTC. This receptor chain uses TRBV6-5 and TRBJ2-5, and 7 bases in between align with TRBD1. There are 15 amino acids in the CDR3, from cysteine to phenylalanine inclusive. The entry retains the CDR3 DNA only, 45 bases that are in frame from base 1. The junction shows trimming of 6 bases on V and 2 bases on J, and the gene matches do not reach 9 bases of it. The germline V gene gives CDR1 as MNHEY and CDR2 as SVGAGI.